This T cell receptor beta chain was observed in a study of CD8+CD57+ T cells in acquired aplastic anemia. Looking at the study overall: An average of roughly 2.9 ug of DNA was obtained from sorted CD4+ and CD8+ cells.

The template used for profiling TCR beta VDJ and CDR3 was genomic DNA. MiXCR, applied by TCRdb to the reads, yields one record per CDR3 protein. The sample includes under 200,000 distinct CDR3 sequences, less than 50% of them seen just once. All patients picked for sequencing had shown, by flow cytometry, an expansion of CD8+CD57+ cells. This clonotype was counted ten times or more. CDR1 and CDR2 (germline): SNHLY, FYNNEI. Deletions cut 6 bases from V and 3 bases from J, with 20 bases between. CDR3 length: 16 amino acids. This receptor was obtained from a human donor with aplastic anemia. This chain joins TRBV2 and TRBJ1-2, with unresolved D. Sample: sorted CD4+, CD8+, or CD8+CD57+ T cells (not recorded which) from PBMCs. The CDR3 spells CASSYTWRVDDYGYTF. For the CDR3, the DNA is TGTGCCAGCAGCTACACTTGGAGGGTTGACGACTATGGCTACACCTTC.